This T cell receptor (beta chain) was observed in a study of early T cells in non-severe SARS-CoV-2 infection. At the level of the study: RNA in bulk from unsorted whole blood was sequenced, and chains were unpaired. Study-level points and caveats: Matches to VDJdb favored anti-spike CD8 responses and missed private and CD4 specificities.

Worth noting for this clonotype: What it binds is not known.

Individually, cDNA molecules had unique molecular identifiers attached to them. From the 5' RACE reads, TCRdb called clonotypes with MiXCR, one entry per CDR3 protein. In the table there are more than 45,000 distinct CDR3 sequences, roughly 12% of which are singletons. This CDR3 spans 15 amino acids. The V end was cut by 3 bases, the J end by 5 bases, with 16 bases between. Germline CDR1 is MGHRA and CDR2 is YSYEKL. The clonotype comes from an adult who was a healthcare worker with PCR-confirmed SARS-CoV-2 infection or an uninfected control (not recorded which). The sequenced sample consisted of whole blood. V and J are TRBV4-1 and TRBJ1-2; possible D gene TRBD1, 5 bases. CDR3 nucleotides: TGCGCCAGCAGCCACGCGGGACTCGCGGGGTATGGCTACACCTTC. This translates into CASSHAGLAGYGYTF.